The present entry profiles one T cell receptor (beta chain) with its context. Its antigen remains unidentified. This CDR3 has 10 residues. Trimming stripped 6 bases from V and 6 bases from J, with 9 bases between. The germline V gene has CDR1 SQVTM and CDR2 ANQGSEA. These data are taken from a study of cytomegalovirus exposure and HLA in healthy donors. Findings of the study overall: Immune exposure information comprised only CMV serostatus.

60 Vbeta and 13 Jbeta primers were used in PCR. Some clones are missing from TCRdb's copy, which holds only in-frame ones; the method was immunoSEQ multiplex PCR. The data contain 150,000 to 200,000 clones, about 82% of them singletons. The chain couples TRBV29-1 to TRBJ2-7; D uncertain. The source material was PBMCs. This receptor was obtained from a woman aged 30 to 39 in good health and CMV-seropositive. CDR3 residues: CSVGDAEQYF. The CDR3 nucleotides are TGCAGCGTCGGAGATGCCGAGCAGTACTTC.